These 18 T cell receptor beta chains came from one sample sequenced in a study of control samples from healthy donors and cancer patients. The repertoire was sequenced with immunoSEQ multiplex PCR; TCRdb's copy has only in-frame clones and lacks some. The table records about 140,000 clones, roughly 94% of them present only once. Sequencing was done on a sample of blood. Receptors originate from a man aged 35 to 55 in good health.

V and J are TRBV11-3 and TRBJ1-2; D is undetermined. The V end was cut by 2 bases, the J end by 5 bases, with 12 bases between. Looked up from germline, CDR1 is SGHNT and CDR2 is YENEEA. The CDR3 sequence is 14 residues long. CDR3 residues: CASSLPGSYYGYTF. The CDR3 DNA follows: TGTGCCAGCAGCTTACCAGGATCTTATTATGGCTACACCTTC. Full variable domain (outside the CDR3, taken from reference TRBV11-3 and TRBJ1-2): EAGVVQSPRYKIIEKKQPVAFWCNPISGHNTLYWYLQNLGQGPELLIRYENEEAVDDSQLPKDRFSAERLKGVDSTLKIQPAELGDSAVYLCASSLPGSYYGYTFGSGTRLTVV.

V is TRBV19 and J is TRBJ2-1; 13 bases align to TRBD2. The CDR3 consists of 17 residues. The V and J ends lost 5 bases and 4 bases, in that order; junction bases with no gene match: 8. CDR1 LNHDA and CDR2 SQIVND come from the germline V gene (reference sequence). As DNA, the CDR3 is TGTGCCAGTAGTTCCCGACGGGGACTAGCGGGGTACAATGAGCAGTTCTTC. Translation: CASSSRRGLAGYNEQFF.

The chain has TRBV9 and TRBJ2-6; 9 nucleotides match TRBD1. V gave up 4 bases and J gave up 0 bases; unmatched junction bases: 11. The CDR3 consists of 19 residues. Germline V lookup: CDR1 SGDLS, CDR2 YYNGEE. CDR3 in DNA: TGTGCCAGCAGCCTTGCTAGGGACAGGGAAAACTCTGGGGCCAACGTCCTGACTTTC. Translation gives CASSLARDRENSGANVLTF.

The V call is TRBV27, the J call TRBJ1-1; TRBD1 is a possible D gene (6 bases). Germline V CDR1 and CDR2: MNHEY, SMNVEV (reference sequence). V was pared by 2 bases and J by 1 base, with 11 bases between. The CDR3 loop spans 15 amino acids. The CDR3 nucleotides are TGTGCCAGCAGTTTAAGGCGGGGGGCGAACACTGAAGCTTTCTTT. Translated, it gives CASSLRRGANTEAFF.

V and J are TRBV5-1 and TRBJ2-3, with a tentative D call TRBD2 (6 bases). Trimming removed 1 base from V and 4 bases from J, with 22 bases in between. Germline CDR1 SGHRS, CDR2 YFSETQ. The CDR3 consists of 18 residues. CDR3: CASSLKAGTRKDADTQYF. The CDR3 coding sequence is TGCGCCAGCAGCTTGAAGGCCGGGACTCGGAAGGACGCAGATACGCAGTATTTT.

The CDR3 DNA sequence: TGTGCCAGCAGCGGGACCGGCCAAGGGGTCACTGAAGCTTTCTTT. Protein product: CASSGTGQGVTEAFF. The genes are TRBV9 and TRBJ1-1; D may be TRBD1 (5 bases). From germline, CDR1 is SGDLS and CDR2 YYNGEE. The V gene lost 3 bases and the J gene lost 4 bases, with 16 bases spanning the gap. This CDR3 spans 15 amino acids.

The chain is built from TRBV5-1 and TRBJ2-7, with D maybe TRBD1 (5 bases). V was clipped by 1 base and J by 3 bases, with 8 bases between them. The CDR3 covers 13 residues. In germline, CDR1 is SGHRS, CDR2 YFSETQ. CDR3 sequence: CASSLYDSYEQYF. The CDR3 DNA reads TGCGCCAGCAGCTTGTACGACAGCTACGAGCAGTACTTC.

The chain joins TRBV4-1 to TRBJ2-5; D perhaps matches TRBD1 (5 bases). Looked up from germline, CDR1 is MGHRA and CDR2 is YSYEKL. The CDR3 totals 14 residues. The V end lost 4 bases, the J end lost 2 bases, and 11 bases lay between the germline ends. CDR3 nucleotides: TGCGCCAGCAGCCTTCAAGGGGTACAAGAGACCCAGTACTTC. Translating it yields CASSLQGVQETQYF.

The chain combines TRBV18 with TRBJ1-5, with D possibly being TRBD1 (5 bases). V was cut by 6 bases and J by 0 bases, with 12 bases left in between. The CDR3 sequence is 15 residues long. Per the germline V gene, CDR1 is KGHSH and CDR2 is LQKENI. Written as DNA, the CDR3 is TGTGCCAGCTCCCGGGACGGAAATAGCAATCAGCCCCAGCATTTT. This translates into CASSRDGNSNQPQHF.

This sequence joins TRBV29-1 and TRBJ2-7; unclear D gene. The CDR3 runs 12 residues. Trimming removed 4 bases at V and 1 base at J, with 8 bases between. The germline V gene has CDR1 SQVTM and CDR2 ANQGSEA. The CDR3 bases are TGCAGCGTTGGGGCCACTTCCTACGAGCAGTACTTC. It is translated as CSVGATSYEQYF.

The genes are TRBV28 and TRBJ2-2; the D gene is possibly TRBD2 (5 bases). From germline, CDR1 is MDHEN and CDR2 SYDVKM. The CDR3 has 15 amino acids. V was clipped by 3 bases and J by 4 bases, with 12 bases between them. The CDR3 DNA sequence: TGTGCCAGCAGTTTTCGTGGTGCGGGCACCGGGGAGCTGTTTTTT. This encodes CASSFRGAGTGELFF. Looking up the rest from reference TRBV28 and TRBJ2-2 gives the full variable domain: DVKVTQSSRYLVKRTGEKVFLECVQDMDHENMFWYRQDPGLGLRLIYFSYDVKMKEKGDIPEGYSVSREKKERFSLILESASTNQTSMYLCASSFRGAGTGELFFGEGSRLTVL.

This chain uses TRBV12-5 with TRBJ1-4; D is possibly TRBD1 (5 bases). Germline CDR1 LGHNT, CDR2 FRNRAP. Trimming took off 6 bases at V and 0 bases at J, with 17 bases between the two ends. This CDR3 has 17 residues. The CDR3 DNA is TGTGCTAGTGGCAGGTTTTTTGAGGGGTCAACTAATGAAAAACTGTTTTTT. Amino acids: CASGRFFEGSTNEKLFF.

In regard to this clone: The junction and the germline gene differ at one end; a read error may be behind it. The chain carries TRBV6-6 and TRBJ2-3, with 8 bases lining up with TRBD2. Germline V gene lookup returns CDR1 MNHNY and CDR2 SVGAGI (reference sequence). The length of the CDR3 is 12 residues. CDR3 DNA: TGTGCCAGCACTCAACGGGGGGGCCGATCTCATTTT. Its protein is CASTQRGGRSHF.

The chain couples TRBV5-8 to TRBJ2-6; D possibly corresponds to TRBD1 (5 bases). This CDR3 has 16 amino acids. The germline V gene encodes CDR1 SGHTS and CDR2 YDEGEE. Trimming took 4 bases from V and 0 from J, leaving 11 bases between them. The CDR3 DNA reads TGTGCCAGCAGCGGAGCGACAGTCTCTGGGGCCAACGTCCTGACTTTC. It specifies CASSGATVSGANVLTF. The variable domain in full, with the rest retrieved from reference TRBV5-8 and TRBJ2-6, is EAGVTQSPTHLIKTRGQQATLRCSPISGHTSVYWYQQALGLGLQFLLWYDEGEERNRGNFPPRFSGRQFPNYSSELNVNALELEDSALYLCASSGATVSGANVLTFGAGSRLTVL.

The CDR3, as DNA: TGCGCCAGCAGTGACCAGGGTGGGGGAAGGGGCACTGAAGCTTTCTTT. Residues: CASSDQGGGRGTEAFF. The chain couples TRBV10-2 to TRBJ1-1; perhaps TRBD1 as D (5 bases). V lost 3 bases to trimming and J lost 4 bases, with 18 bases between them. Germline V gene sequence: CDR1 WSHSY, CDR2 SAAADI. CDR3 length: 16 amino acids.

The chain combines TRBV7-8 with TRBJ1-3; TRBD1 aligns across 10 bases. Germline V gene data show CDR1 as SGHVS and CDR2 as FQNEAQ. The trim removed 3 bases at V and 5 bases at J, leaving 7 bases unmatched. This CDR3 region has 16 residues. The CDR3 region is CASSLGQGNFRNTIYF. The CDR3 DNA sequence: TGTGCCAGCAGCTTGGGACAGGGGAACTTTAGAAACACCATATATTTT.

The chain carries TRBV10-2 and TRBJ1-4, with TRBD1 identical over 7 bases. V trimming: 6 bases; J trimming: 3 bases; junction bases outside the gene matches: 16. The CDR3 sequence is 18 residues long. Germline CDR1 is WSHSY and CDR2 is SAAADI. CDR3 sequence: CASSGEPGQLISNEKLFF. DNA for the CDR3: TGCGCCAGCAGCGGGGAGCCGGGACAGTTAATCTCTAATGAAAAACTGTTTTTT.

This clone appeared a few times. V gene TRBV15 combines with J gene TRBJ2-7; TRBD1 matches 8 bases. Germline loops: CDR1 LNHNV, CDR2 YYDKDF (reference sequence). The CDR3 is 15 amino acids. Unmatched junction bases numbered 11, after V lost 3 bases and J lost 7 bases. The CDR3 sequence: CATSRKRTGSREQYF. The CDR3 DNA reads TGTGCCACCAGCAGGAAACGGACAGGGTCGAGGGAGCAGTACTTC.